This T cell receptor beta chain was identified during a study of CD8 T cells in ankylosing spondylitis. Note on this clonotype: Its antigen is as yet unknown.

Quantitative 5'-RACE with molecular barcodes produced the TCR beta libraries. TCRdb used MiXCR to reprocess the 5' RACE reads, holding one entry per CDR3 protein. The table includes around 770,000 distinct CDR3 sequences, 12% detected once. Findings and limits, study-wide: Characteristic, it appeared, of ankylosing spondylitis blood was a TCR beta motif of eight or nine highly homologous variants. In ankylosing spondylitis patients, matched synovial fluid reportedly showed significant enrichment of disease-linked clones.

CDR3 length: 10 amino acids. V lost 6 bases, J lost 3 bases, and 5 bases lay in between. Looked up from germline, CDR1 is DFQATT and CDR2 is SNEGSKA (reference sequence). This sequence originates from a male donor with ankylosing spondylitis. Sequencing was carried out using blood, either unsorted or a sorted T cell fraction (not recorded which). The V call is TRBV20-1, the J call TRBJ1-2; D remains unclear. The CDR3, as DNA: TGCAGTGCATGGGACTATGGCTACACCTTC. Translation: CSAWDYGYTF.